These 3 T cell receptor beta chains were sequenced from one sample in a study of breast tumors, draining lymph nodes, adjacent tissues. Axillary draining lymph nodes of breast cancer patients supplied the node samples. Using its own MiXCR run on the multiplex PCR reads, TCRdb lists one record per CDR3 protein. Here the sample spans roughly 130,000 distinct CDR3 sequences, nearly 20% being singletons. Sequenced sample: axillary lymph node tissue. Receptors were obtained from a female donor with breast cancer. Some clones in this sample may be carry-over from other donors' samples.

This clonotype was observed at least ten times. CDR3 sequence: CASRSVISGNTIYF. CDR3 nucleotides: TGTGCCAGCAGATCGGTAATCTCTGGAAACACCATATATTTT. The rearrangement uses TRBV6-1 and TRBJ1-3; D gene unclear. The CDR3 is 14 residues long. Germline assignment: CDR1 MNHNS and CDR2 SASEGT. Trimming left V 6 bases short and J 0 bases short, with 9 bases between.

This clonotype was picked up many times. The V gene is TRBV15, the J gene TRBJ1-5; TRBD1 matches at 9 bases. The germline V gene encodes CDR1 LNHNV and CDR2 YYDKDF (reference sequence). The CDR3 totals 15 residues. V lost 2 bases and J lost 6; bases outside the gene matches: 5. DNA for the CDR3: TGTGCCACCAGCAGACCTACAGGGGGCCCTCAGCCCCAGCATTTT. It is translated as CATSRPTGGPQPQHF.

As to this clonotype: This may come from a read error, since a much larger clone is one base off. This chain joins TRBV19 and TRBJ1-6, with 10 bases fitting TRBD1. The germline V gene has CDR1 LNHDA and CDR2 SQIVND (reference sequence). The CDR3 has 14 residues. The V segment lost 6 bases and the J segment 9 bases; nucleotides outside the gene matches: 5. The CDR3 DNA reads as TGTGCCAGTAGAGGGACAGGGGATGTTTCACCCCTCCACTTT. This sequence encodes CASRGTGDVSPLHF.